What follows is one T cell receptor beta chain and its context. Its antigen remains unknown. This sample was included in a study of vaccination effects on CD4 cells after COVID-19. Study at large: Either the BNT162b2 or mRNA-1273 vaccine was given to participants in two doses.

Trimming removed 5 bases at V and 2 bases at J, with 14 bases between. Per the germline V gene, CDR1 is SEHNR and CDR2 is FQNEAQ (reference sequence). The CDR3 extends over 15 amino acids. Antigen-specific CD4+ T cells expanded by the ViraFEST assay with viral peptide pools were then sequenced. The culture ran for roughly ten days before CD4+ T cells were isolated. Nucleocapsid antibodies were negative in the vaccine recipients, who had never had SARS-CoV-2 infection. Both day 3 and day 7 saw half the medium replaced with IL-2 medium. Produced via immunoSEQ multiplex PCR; TCRdb's table is partial and in-frame only. The profile covers about 63,000 clones, with roughly 80% appearing a single time and 3.5% to 4.5% taken by the ten largest.

V usage is TRBV7-9 and J usage is TRBJ2-3; D may be TRBD2 (7 bases). Sequenced here: CD4+ T cells from PBMCs cultured with HCoV-OC43 spike peptides, sampled before COVID-19 vaccination. Stated subset: HCoV-OC43 spike overlapping peptide pool stimulation. This sequence originates from a human donor who received a COVID-19 vaccine. The CDR3 protein is CASSRGRGYTDTQYF. CDR3 bases: TGTGCCAGCAGCCGAGGGAGGGGGTACACAGATACGCAGTATTTT.